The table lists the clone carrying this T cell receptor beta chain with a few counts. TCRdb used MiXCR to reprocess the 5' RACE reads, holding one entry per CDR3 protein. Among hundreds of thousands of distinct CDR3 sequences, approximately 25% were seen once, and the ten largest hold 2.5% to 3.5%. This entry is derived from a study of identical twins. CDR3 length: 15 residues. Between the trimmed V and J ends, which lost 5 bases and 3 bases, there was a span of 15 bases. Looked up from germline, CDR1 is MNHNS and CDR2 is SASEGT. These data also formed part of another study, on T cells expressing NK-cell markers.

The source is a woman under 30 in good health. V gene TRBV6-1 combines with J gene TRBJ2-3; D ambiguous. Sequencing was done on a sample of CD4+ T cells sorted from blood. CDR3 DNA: TGTGCCAGCAGTAGGACCCGTATCGGGACAGATACGCAGTATTTT. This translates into CASSRTRIGTDTQYF.